Below are 19 T cell receptor beta chains sequenced from a single sample in a study of shared clonotypes between healthy human individuals. Clones were sequenced by immunoSEQ multiplex PCR, and TCRdb holds only the in-frame ones, with some missing. The sample comprises roughly 760,000 clones, about 74% of which are singletons, and 1.5% to 2% rests with the top ten. The sample comprised memory CD4+ T cells sorted from blood. The subset is: CD45RA-negative fraction. The receptors shown here come from a woman in her twenties or thirties in good health.

CDR3 region: CASSPGGWMGQPQHF. In nucleotides, the CDR3 is TGTGCCAGTAGTCCTGGCGGTTGGATGGGTCAGCCCCAGCATTTT. V and J are TRBV19 and TRBJ1-5, with D hard to call. This CDR3 region has 15 residues. V lost 5 bases, J lost 6 bases, and 17 bases lay in between. The germline V gene encodes CDR1 LNHDA and CDR2 SQIVND (reference sequence). Using reference TRBV19 and TRBJ1-5 for the parts outside the CDR3, the full variable domain is DGGITQSPKYLFRKEGQNVTLSCEQNLNHDAMYWYRQDPGQGLRLIYYSQIVNDFQKGDIAEGYSVSREKKESFPLTVTSAQKNPTAFYLCASSPGGWMGQPQHFGDGTRLSIL.

The sample holds one count of this clone. V gene TRBV2 combines with J gene TRBJ1-4; no clear D. Deletions cut 5 bases from V and 3 bases from J, with 13 bases between. This CDR3 comprises 15 residues. The germline V gene encodes CDR1 SNHLY and CDR2 FYNNEI. CDR3 residues: CASSSQGNPNEKLFF. The CDR3 DNA follows: TGTGCCAGCAGTTCCCAAGGGAATCCTAATGAAAAACTGTTTTTT. The full variable domain, completed using reference TRBV2 and TRBJ1-4, is EPEVTQTPSHQVTQMGQEVILRCVPISNHLYFYWYRQILGQKVEFLVSFYNNEISEKSEIFDDQFSVERPDGSNFTLKIRSTKLEDSAMYFCASSSQGNPNEKLFFGSGTQLSVL.

The chain employs TRBV28 and TRBJ2-3, with 7 bases fitting TRBD2. The V gene end was trimmed by 1 base and the J gene end by 6 bases; junction bases not matched to a gene: 7. Per the germline V gene, CDR1 is MDHEN and CDR2 is SYDVKM. The CDR3 covers 15 residues. CDR3 residues: CASSLFSGGLDTQYF. For the CDR3, the DNA is TGTGCCAGCAGTTTATTCTCGGGAGGTTTGGATACGCAGTATTTT.

A single count supports this clone. As DNA, the CDR3 is TGTGCCAGCAACCCACGTGGGACTAGCGGATACAATGAGCAGTTCTTC. It specifies CASNPRGTSGYNEQFF. V and J are TRBV5-4 and TRBJ2-1; TRBD2 matches 11 bases. CDR1 SGHNT and CDR2 YYREEE come from the germline V gene (reference sequence). The CDR3 is made up of 16 amino acids. The V segment lost 6 bases and the J segment 4 bases; nucleotides outside the gene matches: 9.

This clone has more than one count but fewer than ten. This chain uses TRBV7-8 with TRBJ2-5, with D hard to call. CDR1 is SGHVS and CDR2 is FQNEAQ in the germline V gene. V shed 3 bases and J shed 0 bases, with 11 bases lying between them. This CDR3 region has 15 residues. CDR3 loop: CASSLPRGDQETQYF. The CDR3 bases are TGTGCCAGCAGCTTGCCTAGAGGAGACCAAGAGACCCAGTACTTC.

The J gene is TRBJ2-5, the V gene TRBV15, with 9 bases fitting TRBD1. CDR1 is LNHNV, CDR2 YYDKDF, per germline (reference sequence). This CDR3 is 14 amino acids long. The junction had 5 bases not matched to a gene; V was cut back by 4 bases and J by 5 bases. The CDR3 reads CATSTNRGQETQYF. In DNA form, the CDR3 reads TGTGCCACCAGCACCAACAGGGGGCAGGAGACCCAGTACTTC. The variable domain in full, completed from reference TRBV15 and TRBJ2-5, reads DAMVIQNPRYQVTQFGKPVTLSCSQTLNHNVMYWYQQKSSQAPKLLFHYYDKDFNNEADTPDNFQSRRPNTSFCFLDIRSPGLGDTAMYLCATSTNRGQETQYFGPGTRLLVL.

This clone was counted once. This chain joins TRBV9 and TRBJ1-1; no clear D. CDR1 is SGDLS and CDR2 is YYNGEE in the germline V gene. CDR3 length equals 13 residues. V dropped 1 base and J dropped 1 base, with 5 bases sitting between them. In DNA, the CDR3 is TGTGCCAGCAGCGTATCCAGGAACACTGAAGCTTTCTTT. Translation: CASSVSRNTEAFF.

The V gene is TRBV28, the J gene TRBJ1-4; 9 bases fit TRBD1. This CDR3 region has 15 residues. Trimming cost V 5 bases and J 8 bases; bases outside gene matches: 9. CDR1 and CDR2 (germline): MDHEN, SYDVKM. The CDR3, as DNA: TGTGCCAGCAGTCCCCGATTGACAGGGGGAGAAAAACTGTTTTTT. It specifies CASSPRLTGGEKLFF.

The sample holds one count of this clone. Other DNA sequences within the sample encode an identical CDR3. V is TRBV2 and J is TRBJ2-6; the D is unclear. V lost 5 bases and J lost 0, with 2 bases in between. This CDR3 spans 13 amino acids. Per germline, CDR1 SNHLY and CDR2 FYNNEI. CDR3 loop: CASSRSGANVLTF. CDR3 DNA sequence: TGTGCCAGCAGTCGCTCTGGGGCCAACGTCCTGACTTTC.

With respect to this clone: The same CDR3 also results from other DNA sequences found in this sample. The V and J genes are TRBV11-2 and TRBJ2-7, with 9 bases that match TRBD1. Germline assignment: CDR1 SGHAT and CDR2 FQNNGV. The CDR3 has 13 residues. J gave up 6 bases and V 3 bases, and 3 bases lay outside the gene matches. The CDR3 loop is CASSFRDRVEQYF. The CDR3 region has the DNA TGTGCCAGCAGCTTCCGGGACAGGGTCGAGCAGTACTTC.

This chain uses TRBV7-9 with TRBJ2-3, with D hard to call. The CDR3 loop spans 11 amino acids. The ends were cut back, 2 bases at V and 6 bases at J, with 3 bases in the middle. Germline V gene lookup returns CDR1 SEHNR and CDR2 FQNEAQ (reference sequence). This CDR3 reads CASSLQDTQYF. CDR3 DNA sequence: TGTGCCAGCAGCTTACAGGATACGCAGTATTTT.

The J gene is TRBJ2-1, the V gene TRBV11-2, with 9 bases fitting TRBD1. CDR1 and CDR2 (germline): SGHAT, FQNNGV. V lost 3 bases to trimming and J lost 8 bases; unmatched junction nucleotides: 2. CDR3 length: 13 amino acids. The CDR3 DNA reads TGTGCCAGCAGCTTGGACAGGGGCCATGAGCAGTTCTTC. As protein: CASSLDRGHEQFF.

The V gene is TRBV28, the J gene TRBJ2-7; a weak D match, TRBD1 (6 bases). The CDR3 loop spans 14 amino acids. Trimming left V 6 bases short and J 3 bases short, with 15 bases between. The germline gives CDR1 MDHEN, CDR2 SYDVKM. The CDR3 loop is CASRPTGRSYEQYF. CDR3 coding DNA: TGTGCCAGCAGGCCGACAGGAAGAAGCTACGAGCAGTACTTC.

This clone has just a few counts. Here the CDR3 reads CASSSWTGVGTEAFF. DNA for the CDR3: TGTGCCAGCAGTTCCTGGACAGGGGTAGGGACTGAAGCTTTCTTT. The gene calls are TRBV28 and TRBJ1-1; TRBD1 matches 9 bases. Germline CDR1 reads MDHEN; CDR2 reads SYDVKM. The CDR3 is 15 amino acids. V was pared by 4 bases and J by 5 bases, with 8 bases of the junction left unmatched.

The chain links TRBV7-2 to TRBJ2-1; D is unresolved. CDR3 length: 12 amino acids. V was shortened by 4 bases and J by 8 bases, with 9 bases between the two germline ends. Germline V gives CDR1 SGHTA, CDR2 FQGNSA. The CDR3 loop reads CASSSQRYEQFF. The CDR3 region has the DNA TGTGCCAGCAGCTCCCAACGTTATGAGCAGTTCTTC. The full variable domain, in which reference TRBV7-2 and TRBJ2-1 provide the parts outside the CDR3, is GAGVSQSPSNKVTEKGKDVELRCDPISGHTALYWYRQSLGQGLEFLIYFQGNSAPDKSGLPSDRFSAERTGGSVSTLTIQRTQQEDSAVYLCASSSQRYEQFFGPGTRLTVL.

The chain recombines TRBV2 with TRBJ1-4; D might be TRBD1 (5 bases). The germline V gene has CDR1 SNHLY and CDR2 FYNNEI. This CDR3 is built from 16 residues. V lost 1 base and J 4 bases, leaving 13 bases between the germline ends. This CDR3 is CASSEGIRENNEKLFF. CDR3 DNA sequence: TGTGCCAGCAGTGAAGGGATCAGGGAAAATAATGAAAAACTGTTTTTT. The full variable domain, completed using reference TRBV2 and TRBJ1-4, is EPEVTQTPSHQVTQMGQEVILRCVPISNHLYFYWYRQILGQKVEFLVSFYNNEISEKSEIFDDQFSVERPDGSNFTLKIRSTKLEDSAMYFCASSEGIRENNEKLFFGSGTQLSVL.

This clone was observed a handful of times. The rearrangement links TRBV11-2 to TRBJ2-3; 13 nucleotides match TRBD2. The CDR3 spans 16 residues. Germline V CDR1 and CDR2: SGHAT, FQNNGV. Losses at the gene ends were 2 bases for V and 4 bases for J; bases not matched to a gene: 3. This chain's CDR3 is CASSLQLAGGSDTQYF. CDR3 DNA sequence: TGTGCCAGCAGCTTACAACTAGCGGGAGGGTCAGATACGCAGTATTTT.

This rearrangement joins TRBV5-6 to TRBJ2-6; D remains ambiguous. Trimming took 0 bases from V and 0 from J, leaving 10 bases between them. Germline V gene lookup returns CDR1 SGHDT and CDR2 YYEEEE. This CDR3 spans 17 amino acids. In DNA, the CDR3 is TGTGCCAGCAGCTTGGCCGGAAGCTACTCTGGGGCCAACGTCCTGACTTTC. Translated: CASSLAGSYSGANVLTF.

The rearrangement uses TRBV5-1 and TRBJ2-5; D might be TRBD2 (5 bases). From germline, CDR1 is SGHRS and CDR2 YFSETQ. The CDR3 covers 15 residues. V was trimmed by 4 bases and J by 2 bases, leaving 15 bases between them. CDR3 coding DNA: TGCGCCAGCAGCCAAAACGGGGAGTCACAAGAGACCCAGTACTTC. Translation gives CASSQNGESQETQYF.